A single sample is the source of the 23 T cell receptor beta chains below, sequenced in a study of tumor-infiltrating lymphocytes in primary liver carcinoma. From 450 to 600 ng total RNA, TCR beta cDNA was generated with a primer in the constant region. TCR beta libraries came from three nested multiplex PCR rounds using slightly modified ARM-PCR. TRBV1-TRBV30 forward primers and a C-beta reverse primer were used in the first two PCR rounds, which each ran for about 11 cycles. TCRdb called the multiplex PCR reads again in MiXCR, with one record for every CDR3 protein. The sample consists of approximately 300,000 distinct CDR3 sequences, around three fifths of them appearing once. The blood RNA (from unsorted whole blood) was obtained, and germline DNA was also extracted. The sample comprised peripheral blood. These TCRs come from a man in his forties with primary liver carcinoma and hepatitis B virus infection.

The V call is TRBV5-1, the J call TRBJ2-2; 9 nucleotides match TRBD1. CDR1 is SGHRS, CDR2 YFSETQ, per germline. Trimming at V came to 4 bases and at J to 6 bases, leaving 10 bases not matched to a gene. The CDR3 loop spans 16 amino acids. CDR3 protein: CASSLGQGKTSGELFF. The CDR3 DNA reads TGCGCCAGCAGCCTCGGACAGGGGAAGACATCCGGGGAGCTGTTTTTT.

On this clonotype itself: This could be a read error, since a much larger clone is one nucleotide away. The chain recombines TRBV12-3 or TRBV12-4 with TRBJ2-7; 8 bases match TRBD2. The CDR3 is 15 residues long. The CDR3 sequence: CDSRVKREIPYEQYF. The CDR3 region has the DNA TGTGACAGCAGGGTAAAGCGGGAGATCCCCTACGAGCAGTACTTC.

Only a few counts were recorded for this clonotype. The chain is built from TRBV6-2 or TRBV6-3 and TRBJ1-5; TRBD1 matches 8 bases. The ends lost 9 bases at V and 6 bases at J; junction bases unmatched: 13. The CDR3 spans 15 residues. Germline V gives CDR1 MNHEY, CDR2 SVGEGT. CDR3 DNA sequence: TGTGCCAGTAGTCAACTCCAGGGGGCAGCTCAGCCCCAGCATTTT. It translates to CASSQLQGAAQPQHF.

As concerns this clonotype: A clone one base away is much larger, so this may be a read error. This sequence joins TRBV12-3 or TRBV12-4 and TRBJ2-2; the D is unclear. This CDR3 has 18 residues. The ends were cut back, 3 bases at V and 3 bases at J, with 20 bases in the middle. CDR3 protein: CASSFGIYESRDTGELFF. Here the CDR3 DNA reads TGTGCCAGCAGTTTTGGGATTTATGAGTCCCGAGACACCGGGGAGCTGTTTTTT.

The chain joins TRBV29-1 to TRBJ2-5; D remains unclear. The CDR3 has 11 residues. From germline, CDR1 is SQVTM and CDR2 ANQGSEA. Trimming removed 4 bases from V and 10 bases from J, with 13 bases in between. The CDR3 DNA follows: TGCAGCGTTGGGGTCCAAGGGATCCAGTACTTC. It translates to CSVGVQGIQYF.

As concerns this clonotype: A much larger clone differs from this one at a single base, so this may be a read error. J is TRBJ1-6 and V is TRBV4-3; D is undetermined. Germline V CDR1 and CDR2: LGHNA, YSLEER. The CDR3 is 10 residues long. The CDR3 region is CSSSHSPLHF. DNA of the CDR3: TGCTCCAGCAGCCATTCACCCCTCCACTTT.

The rearrangement uses TRBV4-3 and TRBJ2-3; 7 bases fit TRBD1. The CDR3 is 13 residues long. Germline V CDR1 and CDR2: LGHNA, YSLEER. V gave up 5 bases and J gave up 4 bases; unmatched junction bases: 3. The CDR3 DNA sequence: TGCGCCAGCAGCACGACAGGGTCAGATACGCAGTATTTT. Amino acids: CASSTTGSDTQYF.

A remark on this clonotype: This may arise from a read error, as a much more abundant clone is one base away. The rearrangement joins TRBV29-1 to TRBJ2-5; 11 bases match TRBD1. From germline, CDR1 is SQVTM and CDR2 ANQGSEA. The CDR3 is made up of 12 amino acids. The CDR3 DNA is TGCAGCGTGGACAGGGGGCATGAGATCCAGTACTTC. Amino acids: CSVDRGHEIQYF.

In regard to this clonotype: Lacking the conserved final phenylalanine or tryptophan, this CDR3 likely reflects a read error. The chain combines TRBV11-3 with TRBJ2-1, with D possibly being TRBD2 (6 bases). The germline gives CDR1 SGHNT, CDR2 YENEEA. This CDR3 is built from 15 residues. The V end lost 3 bases, the J end lost 6 bases, and 15 bases lay between the germline ends. CDR3 protein: CASSFSLARLNEQFS. The CDR3 DNA is TGTGCCAGCAGCTTTTCTCTAGCGAGGCTCAATGAGCAGTTCTCC.

Concerning this clonotype itself: Germline and junction disagree at one end, which may indicate a read error. V and J are TRBV11-2 and TRBJ2-7; 10 bases map to TRBD2. This CDR3 has 16 amino acids. From germline, CDR1 is SGHAT and CDR2 FQNNGV. The CDR3, as DNA: TGTGCTAGCAGCTTGTGGAGCGGGAGGGGTCTCCACGTGCAGTACTTC. It specifies CASSLWSGRGLHVQYF.

This clonotype was detected many times. This rearrangement joins TRBV10-1 to TRBJ2-5; D might be TRBD1 (5 bases). From germline, CDR1 is WNHNN and CDR2 SYGVQD (reference sequence). CDR3 length: 12 amino acids. The germline V and J ends were trimmed by 7 bases and 3 bases, with 9 bases remaining between them. The CDR3 DNA sequence: TGCGCCAGCATAGACAGTAAAGAGACCCAGTACTTC. Translated, it gives CASIDSKETQYF.

Many counts were recorded for this clonotype. The rearrangement links TRBV29-1 to TRBJ2-3, with D possibly TRBD2 on 5 matching bases. Germline-derived CDR1 and CDR2 are SQVTM and ANQGSEA. The CDR3 covers 13 residues. V lost 3 bases and J 2 bases, leaving 9 bases between the germline ends. The DNA of the CDR3 is TGCAGCGTTGAGGGCCGGGACACAGATACGCAGTATTTT. It codes for CSVEGRDTDTQYF.

Only a few counts were recorded for this clonotype. The conserved closing phenylalanine or tryptophan is absent in this CDR3, likely reflecting a read error. The chain is built from TRBV12-3 or TRBV12-4 and TRBJ2-2; possibly TRBD1 for D (7 bases). This CDR3 region has 16 residues. CDR3 residues: CTSSLGGQPNTGELFY. Here the CDR3 DNA reads TGTACCAGCAGTTTGGGGGGACAGCCAAACACCGGGGAGCTGTTTTAT.

This clonotype was seen many times. The chain is built from TRBV29-1 and TRBJ2-5, with D unclear. The CDR3 length is 11 residues. The germline CDR1 and CDR2 sequences are SQVTM and ANQGSEA. V lost 4 bases, J lost 2 bases, and 5 bases lay in between. The CDR3 reads CSVGEQETQYF. The CDR3, as DNA: TGCAGCGTTGGGGAACAAGAGACCCAGTACTTC.

Comments on this clonotype: A junction end diverges from the germline sequence, so it may reflect a read error. The genes are TRBV11-2 and TRBJ2-7; 7 nucleotides align to TRBD2. This CDR3 comprises 15 residues. CDR1 is SGHAT, CDR2 FQNNGV, per germline. The chain's CDR3 is CTSSLAGGSHDERYF. The CDR3 DNA reads TGTACCAGCAGCTTAGCAGGCGGGAGTCACGACGAGCGGTACTTC.

Ten or more counts support this clonotype. The V call is TRBV12-3 or TRBV12-4, the J call TRBJ1-1; D is undetermined. V was cut by 2 bases and J by 5 bases, with 9 bases left in between. This CDR3 region has 13 residues. CDR3 sequence reads: CASSLMPETEAFF. The DNA for the CDR3 is TGTGCCAGCAGTTTAATGCCGGAAACTGAAGCTTTCTTT.

Regarding this clonotype: Germline is not matched at one junction end, which may reflect a read error. The gene calls are TRBV5-1 and TRBJ2-5; perhaps TRBD1 as D (5 bases). Germline lookup yields CDR1 SGHRS and CDR2 YFSETQ. This CDR3 has 15 amino acids. The CDR3 is CASTSFEDSQETPYF. The CDR3 nucleotides are TGCGCCAGCACCTCATTCGAAGACAGCCAAGAGACCCCGTACTTC. The full variable domain, rest sourced from reference TRBV5-1 and TRBJ2-5, is KAGVTQTPRYLIKTRGQQVTLSCSPISGHRSVSWYQQTPGQGLQFLFEYFSETQRNKGNFPGRFSGRQFSNSRSEMNVSTLELGDSALYLCASTSFEDSQETPYFGPGTRLLVL.

In its sample, this clonotype was seen many times. The chain is built from TRBV6-1 and TRBJ1-6; 7 bases map to TRBD1. The V gene end was trimmed by 2 bases and the J gene end by 0 bases; junction bases not matched to a gene: 4. From germline, CDR1 is MNHNS and CDR2 SASEGT. This CDR3 spans 17 amino acids. CDR3 in DNA: TGTGCCAGCAGTGAAAAGGACAGGAGCTCCTATAATTCACCCCTCCACTTT. Encoded protein: CASSEKDRSSYNSPLHF.

This clonotype was observed once. A junction boundary mismatches the germline segment, possibly from a read error. The CDR3 sequence: CASSPGDEQCF. The CDR3, as DNA: TGTGCTAGCAGTCCAGGGGACGAGCAGTGCTTC. The chain uses TRBV28 and TRBJ2-7, with a tentative D call TRBD1 (6 bases). From germline, CDR1 is MDHEN and CDR2 SYDVKM. The CDR3 contains 11 residues.

In regard to this clonotype: The junction and the germline gene differ at one end; a read error may be behind it. The chain combines TRBV5-4 with TRBJ2-1; no clear D gene. Germline V gene data show CDR1 as SGHNT and CDR2 as YYREEE (reference sequence). The CDR3 sequence is 15 residues long. The CDR3 region is CASSRLDSSFNEQFF. CDR3 bases: TGTGCCAGCAGCCGGCTTGATAGCTCCTTCAATGAGCAGTTCTTC.

Remarks on this clonotype: A much larger clonotype is one base distant, so this may be a read error. The chain links TRBV6-1 to TRBJ2-3; D remains unclear. Germline-derived CDR1 and CDR2 are MNHNS and SASEGT. The CDR3 has 12 residues. CDR3 residues: CASGEFGDTQYF. DNA of the CDR3: TGTGCCAGCGGTGAATTTGGAGATACGCAGTATTTT.

This clonotype showed up many times. The genes are TRBV6-2 or TRBV6-3 and TRBJ2-2; unclear D gene. CDR3 length equals 13 residues. The V gene's germline CDR1 is MNHEY and CDR2 SVGEGT. Trimming cost V 5 bases and J 5 bases, with 9 bases left between them. The CDR3 region has the DNA TGTGCCAGCAGTCGACGAAAGACCGGGGAGCTGTTTTTT. This sequence encodes CASSRRKTGELFF.

Turning to this clonotype: This may come from a read error, since a much larger clone is one base off. The chain employs TRBV6-5 and TRBJ1-1; weak D call: TRBD1 (5 bases). V lost 5 bases and J lost 10, with 20 bases in between. Germline V CDR1 and CDR2: MNHEY, SVGAGI. CDR3 length: 14 residues. The CDR3 protein is CASSRAFPRGVAFF. For the CDR3, the DNA is TGTGCCAGCAGTAGGGCCTTTCCACGGGGGGTAGCTTTCTTT.